The entry below gives a single TCR beta chain sequence along with its context. Measured with immunoSEQ multiplex PCR; TCRdb has only the in-frame clones, and not every one. The sample yields some 380,000 clones, roughly 90% seen once. The sample originates from a study of blood T cell repertoires in COVID-19. Study-level information: The study drew acute and convalescent COVID-19 samples from the United States, Italy and Spain. The cDNA or gDNA used as material had been derived from T cells, B-cell-depleted T cells, or PBMCs.

Germline V gene data show CDR1 as MDHEN and CDR2 as SYDVKM. This CDR3 contains 13 residues. V lost 11 bases and J lost 6, with 20 bases in between. The receptor was derived from a young man with active or convalescent COVID-19. V is TRBV28 and J is TRBJ2-7, with D maybe TRBD1 (6 bases). Input material: peripheral blood. The CDR3 spells CASWSGTPLEQYF. CDR3 nucleotides: TGTGCCTCGTGGAGTGGGACACCCCTCGAGCAGTACTTC.